The clone carrying this T cell receptor beta chain was picked up many times. The antigen remains unidentified. It was template switching that added a universal primer site, and there were unique molecular identifiers on the cDNA. Using its own MiXCR run on the 5' RACE reads, TCRdb lists one record per CDR3 protein. The table includes hundreds of thousands of distinct CDR3 sequences, 6.1% detected once. The data originate from a study of identical twins. Regarding the study as a whole: Findings came from cross-sectional statistics, without long-term follow-up of donors. Models predicted less out-of-frame TCR alpha sharing in monozygotic twins than was found. Part of the zero-insertion signal could reflect confounding by invariant MAIT and iNKT cells.

V gave up 3 bases and J gave up 0 bases; unmatched junction bases: 12. This CDR3 is built from 19 residues. This chain links TRBV12-3 or TRBV12-4 with TRBJ2-3; 10 nucleotides line up with TRBD2. Sequenced: naive T cells sorted from blood. The TCR was taken from a man between 18 and 35 years old in good health. This CDR3 reads CASSFKLSTSGTSTDTQYF. The CDR3 DNA is TGTGCCAGCAGTTTTAAACTATCTACTAGCGGGACTAGCACAGATACGCAGTATTTT.